This T cell receptor (beta chain) was sequenced during a study of T cell repertoires and leukemia-associated antigens. Looking at the study overall: Some 16 million effective reads came from all samples combined.

TCRdb re-derived calls from the 5' RACE reads in MiXCR, one entry per CDR3 protein. The table lists roughly 13,000 distinct CDR3 sequences, over 30% of them singletons, with about a tenth in the top ten. General study findings and limits: Specificity and function of the expanded clones need further investigation.

By proportion, this clonotype is medium-sized (0.01 to 0.1%). The antigen is undetermined. This TCR came from a female donor in good health. Input material: CD3+ T cells sorted from blood and cultured.

CDR3 amino acids: CASSEITGYPQQYF. CDR3 DNA sequence: TGCGCCAGCAGCGAGATAACGGGGTACCCCCAGCAGTACTTC. The V call is TRBV5-1, the J call TRBJ2-7; possibly TRBD2 for D (5 bases). This CDR3 has 14 residues. CDR1 is SGHRS, CDR2 YFSETQ, per germline. V was trimmed by 4 bases and J by 8 bases, leaving 19 bases between them.